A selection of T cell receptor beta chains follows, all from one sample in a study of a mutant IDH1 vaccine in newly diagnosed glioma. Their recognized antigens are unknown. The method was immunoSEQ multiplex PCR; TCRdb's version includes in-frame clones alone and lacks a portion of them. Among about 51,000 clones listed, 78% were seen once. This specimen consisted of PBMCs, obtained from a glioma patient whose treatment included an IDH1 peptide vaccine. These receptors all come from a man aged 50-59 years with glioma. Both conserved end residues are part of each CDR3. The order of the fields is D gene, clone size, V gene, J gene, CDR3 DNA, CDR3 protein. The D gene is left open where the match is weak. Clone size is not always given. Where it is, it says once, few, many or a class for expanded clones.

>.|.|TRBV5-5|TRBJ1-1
TGTGCCAGCAGCTACATGAACACTGAAGCTTTCTTT
CASSYMNTEAFF
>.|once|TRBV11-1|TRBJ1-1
TGTGCCAGCAGCCTAAGCTCCGGAGTCACTGAAGCTTTCTTT
CASSLSSGVTEAFF
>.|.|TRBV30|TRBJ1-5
TGTGCCTGGAGTGTACGGGGGCGGCTTGATAATCAGCCCCAGCATTTT
CAWSVRGRLDNQPQHF
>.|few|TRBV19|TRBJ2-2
TGTGCCAGTAGATGGGGGGCCGGGGAGCTGTTTTTT
CASRWGAGELFF
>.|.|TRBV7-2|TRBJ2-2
TGTGCCAGCAGTCCAAGAATCACCGGGGAGCTGTTTTTT
CASSPRITGELFF
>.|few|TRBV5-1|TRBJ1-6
TGCGCCAGCAGCTTGGAAGCGGAGAATTCACCCCTCCACTTT
CASSLEAENSPLHF
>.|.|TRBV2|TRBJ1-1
TGTGCCAGCACTCCGGGGGGAGGGGTGAACACTGAAGCTTTCTTT
CASTPGGGVNTEAFF
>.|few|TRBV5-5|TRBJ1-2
TGTGCCAGCACCCTTGGGGGGACAAGGGTCCTTTATGGCTACACCTTC
CASTLGGTRVLYGYTF
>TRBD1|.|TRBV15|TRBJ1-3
TGTGCCACCAGCAGAGGGGACAGGGGATCTGGAAACACCATATATTTT
CATSRGDRGSGNTIYF
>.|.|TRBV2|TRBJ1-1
TGTGCCAGCAGTGAACGCGGGAGGGGACGGAACACTGAAGCTTTCTTT
CASSERGRGRNTEAFF
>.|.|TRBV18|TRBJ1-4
TGTGCCAGCGCCAGGGAAAGGCAAAAACTGTTTTTT
CASARERQKLFF
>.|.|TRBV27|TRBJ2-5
TGTGCCAGCAGTTTAGGAGGACAGTGGCAAGAGACCCAGTACTTC
CASSLGGQWQETQYF
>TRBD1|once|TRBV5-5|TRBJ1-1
TGTGCCAGCAGCGTCACAGGGACAGGACACACTGAAGCTTTCTTT
CASSVTGTGHTEAFF
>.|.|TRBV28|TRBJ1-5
TGTGCCAGCAGTTTAAGTATCGCCAGGGTAAATCAGCCCCAGCATTTT
CASSLSIARVNQPQHF